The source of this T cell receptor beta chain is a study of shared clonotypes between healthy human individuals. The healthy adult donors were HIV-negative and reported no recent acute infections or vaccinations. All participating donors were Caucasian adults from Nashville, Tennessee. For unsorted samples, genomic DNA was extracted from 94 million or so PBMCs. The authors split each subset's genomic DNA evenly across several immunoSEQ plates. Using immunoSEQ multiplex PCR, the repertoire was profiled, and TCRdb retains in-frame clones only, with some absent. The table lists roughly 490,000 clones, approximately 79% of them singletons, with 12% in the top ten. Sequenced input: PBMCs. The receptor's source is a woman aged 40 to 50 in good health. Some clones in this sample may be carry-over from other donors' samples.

The CDR3 bases are TGTGCCAGCAGCGTAGCCGGGACCCCGGGGAACGAGCAGTACTTC. It translates to CASSVAGTPGNEQYF. The chain has TRBV9 and TRBJ2-7; the D gene could be TRBD1 or TRBD2 (5 bases each). Per the germline V gene, CDR1 is SGDLS and CDR2 is YYNGEE. The V end was cut by 0 bases, the J end by 5 bases, with 15 bases between. The CDR3 has 15 residues.